This is a list of T cell receptor beta chains from one sample in a study of quantifying T cell responses using KT2 cells. Via MiXCR, TCRdb re-called the UMI-ligation and nested PCR reads, giving one row per CDR3 protein. The profile shows some 43,000 distinct CDR3 sequences, over 15% of them singletons. The sequenced material came from PBMCs spiked with cells of the T cell clone KT2. Every receptor here comes from a human donor. The CDR3 runs from the conserved cysteine through the conserved F or W. Fields, in order: clone size, J gene, V gene, D gene, CDR3 DNA, CDR3 protein. The D gene is left open where the match is weak. Part of the rows lack a size; the others show once, few, many or a class for expanded clones.

size: -
J: TRBJ2-7
V: TRBV12-3/TRBV12-4
D: -
DNA: TGTGCCAGCAGTCCGGGGTTCCACGAGCAGTACTTC
CDR3: CASSPGFHEQYF

size: -
J: TRBJ1-1
V: TRBV12-3/TRBV12-4
D: -
DNA: TGTGCCAGCAGTTTATCTAACACTGAAGCTTTCTTT
CDR3: CASSLSNTEAFF

size: few
J: TRBJ1-1
V: TRBV20-1
D: -
DNA: TGCAGTGCAAAGGGACAGAACACTGAAGCTTTCTTT
CDR3: CSAKGQNTEAFF

size: many
J: TRBJ2-2
V: TRBV9
D: -
DNA: TGTGCCAGCAGCGTAGAAGGGAGGACATCCGGGGAGCTGTTTTTT
CDR3: CASSVEGRTSGELFF

size: few
J: TRBJ2-7
V: TRBV20-1
D: -
DNA: TGCAGTGCCACATGGGCCTGGAGTTCATCGGAGCAGTACTTC
CDR3: CSATWAWSSSEQYF

size: -
J: TRBJ2-5
V: TRBV20-1
D: -
DNA: TGCAGTGCGGCGGAGGAGACCCAGTACTTC
CDR3: CSAAEETQYF

size: many
J: TRBJ2-3
V: TRBV7-8
D: TRBD2
DNA: TGTGCCAGCACCAGCCGCCGACTAGCGGGAGGCACAGATACGCAGTATTTT
CDR3: CASTSRRLAGGTDTQYF

size: many
J: TRBJ2-5
V: TRBV7-9
D: -
DNA: TGTGCCAGCACCTACCCGGGTGCGGAGACCCAGTACTTC
CDR3: CASTYPGAETQYF

size: many
J: TRBJ2-3
V: TRBV14
D: -
DNA: TGTGCCAGCTCCGAGGGTGGGAGAACAGATACGCAGTATTTT
CDR3: CASSEGGRTDTQYF

size: many
J: TRBJ2-7
V: TRBV5-4
D: TRBD1
DNA: TGTGCCAGCAGCACCGGACAGGGGTCCGTCGAGCAGTACTTC
CDR3: CASSTGQGSVEQYF

size: many
J: TRBJ2-3
V: TRBV5-1
D: -
DNA: TGCGCCAGCAGCGCAGTATGGACGGATACGCAGTATTTT
CDR3: CASSAVWTDTQYF

size: -
J: TRBJ1-1
V: TRBV5-1
D: -
DNA: TGCGCCAGCAGCTTGGGGGTGGGCACTGAAGCTTTCTTT
CDR3: CASSLGVGTEAFF

size: many
J: TRBJ2-1
V: TRBV11-3
D: TRBD1
DNA: TGTGCCAGCAGCTTCTACAGGGGCACCTACAATGAGCAGTTCTTC
CDR3: CASSFYRGTYNEQFF

size: many
J: TRBJ2-3
V: TRBV4-2
D: -
DNA: TGTGCCAGCAGCCAAGGGTGGCGGGATTGGGCGCAGTATTTT
CDR3: CASSQGWRDWAQYF

size: few
J: TRBJ2-1
V: TRBV28
D: -
DNA: TGTGCCAGCAGCGAGTACAATGAGCAGTTCTTC
CDR3: CASSEYNEQFF

size: few
J: TRBJ2-7
V: TRBV25-1
D: TRBD1
DNA: TGTGCCAGCAGTGAATGCCCGGGACAGGGATACGAGCAGTACTTC
CDR3: CASSECPGQGYEQYF

size: many
J: TRBJ2-3
V: TRBV29-1
D: -
DNA: TGCAGCGTCAAGGGACGATACACAGATACGCAGTATTTT
CDR3: CSVKGRYTDTQYF

size: -
J: TRBJ1-1
V: TRBV15
D: TRBD1
DNA: TGTGCCACCAGCAGATTCCAGGGGGCTGAAGCTTTCTTT
CDR3: CATSRFQGAEAFF

size: -
J: TRBJ2-6
V: TRBV27
D: -
DNA: TGTGCCAGCAGTTTCGTGAGCTCTGGGGCCAACGTCCTGACTTTC
CDR3: CASSFVSSGANVLTF

size: few
J: TRBJ1-4
V: TRBV12-3/TRBV12-4
D: -
DNA: TGTGCCACCTGTGGACTGTTTTTT
CDR3: CATCGLFF

size: -
J: TRBJ2-3
V: TRBV7-3
D: TRBD1
DNA: TGTGCCAGCAGCACGACAGGGGGCACAGATACGCAGTATTTT
CDR3: CASSTTGGTDTQYF

size: once
J: TRBJ1-4
V: TRBV5-1
D: -
DNA: TGCGCCAGCAGCTTGCGGGCAGGGGCTAATGAAAAACTGTTTTTT
CDR3: CASSLRAGANEKLFF

size: few
J: TRBJ1-1
V: TRBV12-3/TRBV12-4
D: TRBD1
DNA: TGTGCCAGCAGTTTAGGGGGACAGGCGTCCACTGAAGCTTTCTTT
CDR3: CASSLGGQASTEAFF

size: few
J: TRBJ1-2
V: TRBV19
D: TRBD1
DNA: TGTGCCAGTAGTATGACGACAGGGGACTATGGCTACACCTTC
CDR3: CASSMTTGDYGYTF

size: few
J: TRBJ2-7
V: TRBV20-1
D: TRBD2
DNA: TGCAGTGCTGGGACTAGCGGGGGTTCCTACGAGCAGTACTTC
CDR3: CSAGTSGGSYEQYF

size: few
J: TRBJ1-6
V: TRBV28
D: -
DNA: TGTGCCAGCAGTTTATCTCTTGTGGGGACACGGAATTCACCCCTCCACTTT
CDR3: CASSLSLVGTRNSPLHF

size: -
J: TRBJ2-1
V: TRBV6-2/TRBV6-3
D: -
DNA: TGTGCCAGTGGCAGCTCCTACAATGAGCAGTTCTTC
CDR3: CASGSSYNEQFF

size: many
J: TRBJ2-7
V: TRBV11-2
D: TRBD2
DNA: TGTGCCAGCAGCTTAGTCGCTAGCGGGGGAGAACCCTCCTACGAGCAGTACTTC
CDR3: CASSLVASGGEPSYEQYF

size: -
J: TRBJ2-5
V: TRBV20-1
D: -
DNA: TGCAGTGCTTCCTCTCAGCCTAGCCTACGGGAGACCCAGTACTTC
CDR3: CSASSQPSLRETQYF